The clone carrying this T cell receptor (beta chain) was seen repeatedly, ten times or more. Antigen: not known. Unique-molecular-identifier-tagged TCR beta cDNA libraries were used. Between roughly 1 and 10 million T cells gave rise to approximately 520,000 cDNA molecules. TCRdb reprocessed the PCR reads via MiXCR and lists one record per CDR3 protein. The sample holds fewer than 850,000 distinct CDR3 sequences, roughly 29% seen once. These data originate in a study of post-analysis software for immune sequencing data. General study findings and limits: Controls' normalized Chao1 diversity significantly exceeded that of multiple sclerosis patients. TRBV5-6, TRBV5-1 and TRBV20-1 were among five TRBV segments more frequent in patients than controls.

The germline gives CDR1 SGHAT, CDR2 FQNNGV. V lost 3 bases to trimming and J lost 5 bases, with 8 bases between them. The CDR3 is made up of 13 amino acids. V usage is TRBV11-2 and J usage is TRBJ1-5, with D perhaps matching TRBD1 (5 bases). The TCR originated in a girl aged 10-17 years with multiple sclerosis. The source material was blood. DNA for the CDR3: TGTGCCAGCAGCTTGGGGGGGTATCAGCCCCAGCATTTT. This encodes CASSLGGYQPQHF.